The 13 T cell receptor delta chains in this list originate from one sample, sequenced in a study of Vδ1+ human thymocytes. Study-level findings and limits: Highly polyclonal TRG and TRD repertoires with Gaussian CDR3 length distributions appeared in thymus.

Sequences come from RNA converted to cDNA by reverse transcription. The CDR3 regions were amplified by multiplex PCR from V-gene primers to a constant-region primer. TCRdb re-processed the multiplex PCR reads using CATT. Here the sample spans 70,000 to 90,000 delta-chain clones, around 32% being singletons. Which antigens these TCRs recognize remains unknown. Sequencing used Vdelta1+ gamma-delta thymocytes from the thymus. Subset here: FACS-sorted CD3+ TCRalphabeta- TCRVdelta1+ TCRVdelta2- thymocytes. The receptor source for this set is a boy in the first two years of life who had congenital heart surgery.

This sequence joins TRDV1 and TRDJ1; TRDD3 is a possible D gene (7 bases). Germline CDR1 TSWWSYY, CDR2 QGS. The CDR3 totals 16 residues. Trimming removed 7 bases from V and 4 bases from J, with 22 bases in between. The CDR3 is CALVLQSSGGLDKLIF. The CDR3 DNA sequence: TGTGCTCTTGTCCTACAATCTTCTGGGGGCCTCGATAAACTCATCTTT.

The rearrangement joins TRDV1 to TRDJ1; possibly TRDD3 for D (5 bases). This CDR3 has 18 amino acids. Trimming pared 3 bases from V and 0 bases from J, leaving 20 bases between. The germline V gene has CDR1 TSWWSYY and CDR2 QGS. The chain's CDR3 is CALGDPGVGGSYTDKLIF. CDR3 in DNA: TGTGCTCTTGGGGACCCGGGAGTAGGGGGTTCGTACACCGATAAACTCATCTTT.

The chain uses TRDV1 and TRDJ1; a weak D match, TRDD2 (9 bases). Looked up from germline, CDR1 is TSWWSYY and CDR2 is QGS. The germline V and J ends were trimmed by 5 bases and 0 bases, with 31 bases remaining between them. The CDR3 runs to 21 residues. CDR3 nucleotides: TGTGCTCTTGGGAGAACCTTCCTACCCCGGGGATACAGGATATACACCGATAAACTCATCTTT. Its protein product is CALGRTFLPRGYRIYTDKLIF.

This clone was found a few times. J is TRDJ1 and V is TRDV1; 9 nucleotides match TRDD2. The CDR3 loop spans 29 amino acids. V was clipped by 3 bases and J by 1 base; unmatched bases: 45. Germline values: CDR1 TSWWSYY, CDR2 QGS. CDR3 protein: CALGEPSPGCLPTGSLGRKENPLTDKLIF. The CDR3 bases are TGTGCTCTTGGGGAGCCTTCCCCAGGGTGCCTTCCTACAGGGTCCTTAGGGAGAAAGGAAAACCCTCTCACCGATAAACTCATCTTT.

This clone was counted a few times. The chain joins TRDV1 to TRDJ1, with 7 bases lining up with TRDD2. The CDR3 covers 20 residues. The J segment lost 3 bases and the V segment lost 1 base, leaving 20 bases of the junction unmatched. The germline CDR1 and CDR2 sequences are TSWWSYY and QGS. The CDR3 protein is CALGEQEGLPLPDPSDKLIF. CDR3 bases: TGTGCTCTTGGGGAACAGGAAGGCCTTCCTTTACCGGATCCCTCCGATAAACTCATCTTT.

This clone came up a few times. J is TRDJ1 and V is TRDV1, with 11 bases fitting TRDD3. The CDR3 has 22 amino acids. V lost 1 base to trimming and J lost 1 base; unmatched junction nucleotides: 20. The V gene's germline CDR1 is TSWWSYY and CDR2 QGS. The CDR3 DNA reads as TGTGCTCTTGGGGAACCAGGACGGTCCGTACTGGGGGATAGGCGGTGCACCGATAAACTCATCTTT. It yields the protein CALGEPGRSVLGDRRCTDKLIF.

There are a few counts of this clone. The chain joins TRDV1 to TRDJ1, with unresolved D. The CDR3 sequence is 19 residues long. CDR1 TSWWSYY and CDR2 QGS come from the germline V gene. V was pared by 0 bases and J by 6 bases, with 26 bases between. The CDR3 sequence: CALGELDPEGHMLPNKLIF. The CDR3 DNA follows: TGTGCTCTTGGGGAACTAGATCCCGAAGGGCATATGCTACCCAATAAACTCATCTTT.

This sequence joins TRDV1 and TRDJ1; 12 bases are shared with TRDD3. In germline, CDR1 is TSWWSYY, CDR2 QGS. This CDR3 is built from 22 residues. After removal of 5 bases from V and 0 bases from J, the junction contained 22 bases not matched to a gene. CDR3 nucleotides: TGTGCTCTTGGGAATATCTACGGTTTACTGGGGGATACAGAACCCGACACCGATAAACTCATCTTT. The encoded protein is CALGNIYGLLGDTEPDTDKLIF.

The chain joins TRDV1 to TRDJ1; D possibly corresponds to TRDD3 (6 bases). Between the trimmed V and J ends, which lost 0 bases and 4 bases, there was a span of 24 bases. Germline CDR1 TSWWSYY, CDR2 QGS. This CDR3 has 19 residues. The CDR3 DNA reads TGTGCTCTTGGGGAACTAGTAGCGGTGGGGGGAGAAGGTGACGATAAACTCATCTTT. Its protein is CALGELVAVGGEGDDKLIF.

V and J are TRDV1 and TRDJ1; D gene unclear. Germline V CDR1 and CDR2: TSWWSYY, QGS. Trimming removed 0 bases from V and 0 bases from J, with 14 bases in between. The CDR3 sequence is 17 residues long. CDR3: CALGELITRPHTDKLIF. The CDR3 coding sequence is TGTGCTCTTGGGGAACTGATCACCCGTCCCCACACCGATAAACTCATCTTT.

The chain links TRDV2 to TRDJ1; D is unclear. The CDR3 is 14 residues long. The V end was cut by 3 bases, the J end by 1 base, with 11 bases between. Germline CDR1 GEAIGNYY, CDR2 EKD. The CDR3 DNA follows: TGTGCCTGTGACTCACGACGGCCCACCGATAAACTCATCTTT. Its protein is CACDSRRPTDKLIF.

This clone was observed a few times. The chain is built from TRDV2 and TRDJ1; TRDD3 agrees at 7 bases. Germline V lookup: CDR1 GEAIGNYY, CDR2 EKD. V shed 0 bases and J 0 bases; nucleotides not matched to a gene: 12. The CDR3 runs 18 residues. CDR3 in DNA: TGTGCCTGTGACACCGTACACTGGGGTCATCGGGACACCGATAAACTCATCTTT. As protein: CACDTVHWGHRDTDKLIF.

This chain uses TRDV1 with TRDJ1; 12 bases align to TRDD3. The CDR3 spans 18 residues. With 8 bases clipped from V and 0 bases from J, the junction kept 13 bases outside the gene matches. Germline V lookup: CDR1 TSWWSYY, CDR2 QGS. The CDR3 DNA reads as TGTGCTCTTCCAAGCCCACTGGGGGATACCCCGTACACCGATAAACTCATCTTT. Amino acid sequence: CALPSPLGDTPYTDKLIF.